This TCR beta chain originates from a study of Ad26.COV2.S vaccination and SARS-CoV-2 variants. The germline CDR1 and CDR2 sequences are SGHRS and YFSETQ. There are 14 residues in the CDR3. The V gene end was trimmed by 4 bases and the J gene end by 9 bases; junction bases not matched to a gene: 6. Sequencing was performed with immunoSEQ multiplex PCR; in TCRdb, only in-frame clones are kept and a portion is missing. The sample lists a few hundred thousand clones; roughly 85% were seen once. Treatment meaning: 19 received Ad26.COV2.S at low or high dose, single or two shots; about 5 received placebo; per-sample allocation not given. The samples date from day 63 after the first vaccine or placebo injection.

This TCR was sampled from a person between 18 and 60 years old who received the Ad26.COV2.S COVID-19 vaccine or a placebo. V gene TRBV5-1 combines with J gene TRBJ2-1; 11 bases fit TRBD2. The material sequenced was peripheral blood, taken in a trial of Ad26.COV2.S vaccine versus placebo. The CDR3 region has the DNA TGCGCCAGCAGCGTGACTAGCGGGATGGTTGAGCAGTTCTTC. Encoded protein: CASSVTSGMVEQFF.